This entry lists 30 T cell receptor beta chains sequenced from one sample in a study of early T cells in non-severe SARS-CoV-2 infection. TCRdb reprocessed the 5' RACE reads via MiXCR and lists one record per CDR3 protein. The sample lists 90,000 to 130,000 distinct CDR3 sequences; roughly 12% were seen once. Sequencing was performed on whole blood, taken at baseline. The source of these receptors is an adult who was a healthcare worker with PCR-confirmed SARS-CoV-2 infection or an uninfected control (not recorded which).

CDR3: CASSSGTVANYGYTF. The CDR3 nucleotides read TGTGCCAGCAGCTCAGGGACAGTTGCTAACTATGGCTACACCTTC. The genes are TRBV11-2 and TRBJ1-2; 7 nucleotides line up with TRBD1. CDR1 is SGHAT and CDR2 is FQNNGV in the germline V gene. The V and J ends lost 4 bases and 0 bases, in that order; junction bases with no gene match: 5. The CDR3 covers 15 residues.

This clonotype turned up a few times. The rearrangement links TRBV5-1 to TRBJ2-7; a weak D match, TRBD2 (5 bases). Trimming left V 6 bases short and J 6 bases short, with 13 bases between. The germline V gene encodes CDR1 SGHRS and CDR2 YFSETQ. The CDR3 covers 12 residues. CDR3 sequence: CASTSGGFEQYF. The CDR3 bases are TGCGCCAGCACCTCCGGAGGCTTCGAGCAGTACTTC. The entire variable domain, with the rest obtained from reference TRBV5-1 and TRBJ2-7, is as follows: KAGVTQTPRYLIKTRGQQVTLSCSPISGHRSVSWYQQTPGQGLQFLFEYFSETQRNKGNFPGRFSGRQFSNSRSEMNVSTLELGDSALYLCASTSGGFEQYFGPGTRLTVT.

This clonotype was seen a handful of times. The V call is TRBV2, the J call TRBJ1-2; 8 bases are shared with TRBD1. The germline V gene encodes CDR1 SNHLY and CDR2 FYNNEI. The CDR3 is made up of 14 amino acids. The J segment lost 4 bases and the V segment lost 6 bases, leaving 7 bases of the junction unmatched. The CDR3 here is CASSLGQDRYGYTF. Written as DNA, the CDR3 is TGTGCCAGCAGCTTGGGACAGGACCGCTATGGCTACACCTTC. The variable domain in full, with the rest retrieved from reference TRBV2 and TRBJ1-2, is EPEVTQTPSHQVTQMGQEVILRCVPISNHLYFYWYRQILGQKVEFLVSFYNNEISEKSEIFDDQFSVERPDGSNFTLKIRSTKLEDSAMYFCASSLGQDRYGYTFGSGTRLTVV.

The J gene is TRBJ1-1, the V gene TRBV2; D is unclear. V lost 8 bases and J 7 bases, leaving 11 bases between the germline ends. The germline V gene has CDR1 SNHLY and CDR2 FYNNEI. CDR3 size: 11 residues. CDR3 DNA: TGTGCCAGCTTGGCCTACGGTGAAGCTTTCTTT. It translates to CASLAYGEAFF.

The table lists this clonotype with many counts. The rearrangement joins TRBV29-1 to TRBJ1-1; D uncertain. The germline V and J ends were trimmed by 5 bases and 14 bases, with 18 bases remaining between them. The CDR3 runs to 11 residues. CDR1 and CDR2 (germline): SQVTM, ANQGSEA. The CDR3 nucleotides read TGCAGCGTTATAATGGTGGGCTGGCCCTTCTTT. It specifies CSVIMVGWPFF.

This clonotype was seen repeatedly, ten times or more. The rearrangement uses TRBV2 and TRBJ2-1; D is uncertain. CDR1 SNHLY and CDR2 FYNNEI come from the germline V gene. V gave up 1 base and J gave up 2 bases, with 9 bases separating them. The CDR3 contains 15 residues. DNA of the CDR3: TGTGCCAGCAGTGAAGATACAGCCACCTACAATGAGCAGTTCTTC. Translation: CASSEDTATYNEQFF.

This clonotype was recorded many times. The CDR3 region has the DNA TGTGCCAGCAGTTTAGGCGGGAGGGTTTCCAATGAGCAGTTCTTC. Translating gives CASSLGGRVSNEQFF. The gene calls are TRBV28 and TRBJ2-1, with 9 bases identical to TRBD2. V lost 2 bases and J lost 6; bases outside the gene matches: 5. From germline, CDR1 is MDHEN and CDR2 SYDVKM. The CDR3 totals 15 residues.

This clonotype was seen only a few times. The chain combines TRBV12-3 or TRBV12-4 with TRBJ2-7; a possible D gene is TRBD1 (5 bases). This CDR3 has 13 amino acids. The V gene lost 6 bases and the J gene lost 7 bases, with 16 bases spanning the gap. CDR3 in DNA: TGTGCCAGCAGATCGATGGGGCTCGGGGAGCAGTACTTC. It translates to CASRSMGLGEQYF.

This clonotype was detected many times. This CDR3 reads CASRDSPTDTQYF. CDR3 nucleotides: TGTGCCAGCCGGGATTCGCCCACAGATACGCAGTATTTT. V usage is TRBV19 and J usage is TRBJ2-3, with TRBD2 as a possible D gene (5 bases). V was pared by 9 bases and J by 2 bases, with 12 bases between. Germline-derived CDR1 and CDR2 are LNHDA and SQIVND (reference sequence). There are 13 residues in the CDR3.

This clonotype has more than one count but fewer than ten. V gene TRBV11-1 combines with J gene TRBJ1-1; no clear D. CDR3 length: 15 residues. The V end was cut by 5 bases, the J end by 5 bases, with 18 bases between. Germline V gives CDR1 SGHAT, CDR2 FQDESV (reference sequence). CDR3 DNA: TGTGCCAGCAGCGAAGAAGATCTCTCGGTTACTGAAGCTTTCTTT. Protein: CASSEEDLSVTEAFF. Full variable domain (rest looked up from reference TRBV11-1 and TRBJ1-1): EAEVAQSPRYKITEKSQAVAFWCDPISGHATLYWYRQILGQGPELLVQFQDESVVDDSQLPKDRFSAERLKGVDSTLKIQPAELGDSAMYLCASSEEDLSVTEAFFGQGTRLTVV.

V and J are TRBV7-2 and TRBJ1-2, with TRBD1 identical over 7 bases. Germline CDR1 and CDR2: SGHTA and FQGNSA. V dropped 5 bases and J dropped 5; count of bases not matched to a gene: 8. The CDR3 runs 14 residues. CDR3 sequence (DNA): TGTGCCAGCAGCCCGACAGGGAATGGGTATGGCTACACCTTC. Its translation is CASSPTGNGYGYTF.

This clonotype was observed a few times. The chain recombines TRBV6-5 with TRBJ1-1; 7 bases align to TRBD1. Germline lookup yields CDR1 MNHEY and CDR2 SVGAGI. Trimming removed 1 base from V and 6 bases from J; junction bases left unmatched: 14. The CDR3 has 17 amino acids. CDR3 loop: CASSYFTPGWQGAEAFF. As DNA, the CDR3 is TGTGCCAGCAGTTACTTTACGCCCGGATGGCAGGGGGCTGAAGCTTTCTTT.

This clonotype was seen ten or more times. Written as DNA, the CDR3 is TGTGCCAGCAGCCAAGGGGACAGCCACACTGAAGCTTTCTTT. Protein product: CASSQGDSHTEAFF. The rearrangement links TRBV3-1 to TRBJ1-1; 7 bases fit TRBD1. J was trimmed by 3 bases and V by 1 base; bases with no gene match: 2. This CDR3 contains 14 residues. CDR1 and CDR2 from the germline V gene are LGHDT and YNNKEL (reference sequence).

The chain links TRBV10-1 to TRBJ1-1; D is unresolved. The CDR3 sequence is 12 residues long. Per germline, CDR1 WNHNN and CDR2 SYGVQD (reference sequence). V lost 2 bases and J 11 bases, leaving 12 bases between the germline ends. CDR3 bases: TGCGCCAGCAGTGAGGGCTCGACCCGGGCTTTCTTT. Translation gives CASSEGSTRAFF.

This clonotype was observed a few times. V usage is TRBV5-1 and J usage is TRBJ1-2; D is ambiguous. This CDR3 spans 12 amino acids. V shed 0 bases and J shed 8 bases, with 8 bases lying between them. Germline V lookup: CDR1 SGHRS, CDR2 YFSETQ. The chain's CDR3 is CASSLAGEGYTF. The CDR3 bases are TGCGCCAGCAGCTTGGCCGGAGAGGGCTACACCTTC.

V gene TRBV2 combines with J gene TRBJ2-2, with D perhaps being TRBD1 or TRBD2 (5 bases each). Germline CDR1 and CDR2: SNHLY and FYNNEI. The V end lost 4 bases, the J end lost 4 bases, and 13 bases lay between the germline ends. This CDR3 has 15 residues. The CDR3 is CASSGGEGGTGELFF. Written as DNA, the CDR3 is TGTGCCAGCAGTGGAGGGGAAGGAGGCACCGGGGAGCTGTTTTTT.

In its sample, this clonotype was seen once. This rearrangement joins TRBV4-1 to TRBJ1-1; D may be TRBD1 (5 bases). The CDR3 consists of 13 residues. CDR1 and CDR2 (germline): MGHRA, YSYEKL. V was clipped by 6 bases and J by 6 bases, with 14 bases between them. CDR3 amino acids: CASRTTGGSEAFF. The CDR3 bases are TGCGCCAGCAGAACCACAGGAGGCTCTGAAGCTTTCTTT.

The chain joins TRBV19 to TRBJ2-3, with 13 bases aligning to TRBD2. The CDR3 runs 16 residues. After removal of 5 bases from V and 5 bases from J, the junction contained 7 bases not matched to a gene. From germline, CDR1 is LNHDA and CDR2 SQIVND (reference sequence). The CDR3 sequence: CASSALAGGQIDTQYF. The CDR3 DNA reads as TGTGCCAGTAGTGCACTAGCGGGGGGGCAGATAGATACGCAGTATTTT.

The gene calls are TRBV5-1 and TRBJ2-1, with 8 bases lining up with TRBD2. There are 14 residues in the CDR3. The V segment lost 2 bases and the J segment 5 bases; nucleotides outside the gene matches: 3. Looked up from germline, CDR1 is SGHRS and CDR2 is YFSETQ. In nucleotides, the CDR3 is TGCGCCAGCAGCTTTAGCGGGACTAACAATGAGCAGTTCTTC. This translates into CASSFSGTNNEQFF.

This clonotype was counted only a few times. DNA for the CDR3: TGTGCCTGGAGTTCGTACGGTGAAAAACTGTTTTTT. Amino acid sequence: CAWSSYGEKLFF. The chain joins TRBV30 to TRBJ1-4, with D unclear. Trimming removed 2 bases at V and 7 bases at J, with 8 bases between. There are 12 residues in the CDR3. Germline CDR1 is GTSNPN and CDR2 is SVGIG (reference sequence).

The chain recombines TRBV2 with TRBJ2-7; 10 nucleotides line up with TRBD1. Germline CDR1 is SNHLY and CDR2 is FYNNEI. Trimming cost V 4 bases and J 6 bases; bases outside gene matches: 6. The CDR3 has 14 residues. The CDR3 loop reads CASSGDRGIGEQYF. The CDR3 DNA reads as TGTGCCAGCAGTGGGGACAGGGGTATCGGCGAGCAGTACTTC.

The V call is TRBV12-3 or TRBV12-4, the J call TRBJ2-2, with 7 bases lining up with TRBD1. Trimming took 6 bases from V and 3 from J; bases not matched to a gene: 4. This CDR3 has 14 amino acids. The chain's CDR3 is CASRDRIHTGELFF. DNA of the CDR3: TGTGCCAGCAGGGACAGGATACACACCGGGGAGCTGTTTTTT.

At least ten counts were recorded for this clonotype. The rearrangement links TRBV9 to TRBJ2-1; the D is unclear. Deletions cut 3 bases from V and 5 bases from J, with 15 bases between. CDR3 length equals 15 residues. CDR1 is SGDLS and CDR2 is YYNGEE in the germline V gene. CDR3: CASSADPGSHNEQFF. The CDR3, as DNA: TGTGCCAGCAGCGCCGATCCCGGGTCCCACAATGAGCAGTTCTTC.

In its sample, this clonotype was seen many times. V usage is TRBV7-2 and J usage is TRBJ2-7; possible D gene TRBD2, 5 bases. The CDR3 length is 13 residues. The germline CDR1 and CDR2 sequences are SGHTA and FQGNSA. V lost 1 base and J 7 bases, leaving 11 bases between the germline ends. CDR3 residues: CASSLGLRREQYF. For the CDR3, the DNA is TGTGCCAGCAGCTTAGGGCTGAGGAGGGAGCAGTACTTC.

This clonotype was detected only a few times. V gene TRBV20-1 combines with J gene TRBJ2-7; 9 bases agree with TRBD2. V lost 0 bases to trimming and J lost 4 bases; unmatched junction nucleotides: 13. Looked up from germline, CDR1 is DFQATT and CDR2 is SNEGSKA (reference sequence). CDR3 length: 17 amino acids. CDR3 nucleotide sequence: TGCAGTGCTAGAGATGAGGGGCCTAGCGGGGACCTATACGAGCAGTACTTC. Protein product: CSARDEGPSGDLYEQYF.

This clonotype was detected a few times. This rearrangement joins TRBV2 to TRBJ2-7; 11 bases fit TRBD1. V gave up 6 bases and J gave up 1 base; unmatched junction bases: 2. The CDR3 is 14 amino acids. From germline, CDR1 is SNHLY and CDR2 FYNNEI. The CDR3 region is CASRGTGGSYEQYF. CDR3 bases: TGTGCCAGCAGAGGGACAGGGGGATCCTACGAGCAGTACTTC. The whole variable domain, filled in from reference TRBV2 and TRBJ2-7, reads EPEVTQTPSHQVTQMGQEVILRCVPISNHLYFYWYRQILGQKVEFLVSFYNNEISEKSEIFDDQFSVERPDGSNFTLKIRSTKLEDSAMYFCASRGTGGSYEQYFGPGTRLTVT.

This clonotype was counted a few times. V is TRBV15 and J is TRBJ2-7; 9 nucleotides agree with TRBD2. V was clipped by 8 bases and J by 3 bases; unmatched bases: 11. The CDR3 runs to 15 residues. Germline V gene lookup returns CDR1 LNHNV and CDR2 YYDKDF (reference sequence). The CDR3 sequence is CATGQGTSQIYEQYF. The CDR3, as DNA: TGTGCCACCGGCCAAGGGACTAGCCAAATCTACGAGCAGTACTTC.

V usage is TRBV4-2 and J usage is TRBJ2-1, with 8 bases lining up with TRBD2. V gave up 8 bases and J gave up 6 bases; unmatched junction bases: 18. CDR3 length: 17 amino acids. Germline CDR1 and CDR2: LGHNA and YNFKEQ. The CDR3 DNA is TGTGCCAGCGACCGTTTAGCGGGGAGACCATTCGGCAATGAGCAGTTCTTC. Amino acids: CASDRLAGRPFGNEQFF.

The CDR3 region is CASSRGLAGGTQYF. CDR3 in DNA: TGTGCCAGCAGCCGCGGACTAGCGGGGGGTACGCAGTATTTT. The chain joins TRBV3-1 to TRBJ2-3, with 14 bases lining up with TRBD2. The CDR3 sequence is 14 residues long. The V gene's germline CDR1 is LGHDT and CDR2 YNNKEL (reference sequence). Trimming at V came to 4 bases and at J to 8 bases, leaving 2 bases not matched to a gene.

This clonotype was counted only a few times. The chain is built from TRBV6-5 and TRBJ1-1; D is possibly TRBD1 (5 bases). The CDR3 consists of 18 residues. V dropped 2 bases and J dropped 0 bases, with 19 bases sitting between them. CDR1 MNHEY and CDR2 SVGAGI come from the germline V gene. DNA of the CDR3: TGTGCCAGCAGTTACCAAAGGACAACTCACAGAGTGAACACTGAAGCTTTCTTT. It translates to CASSYQRTTHRVNTEAFF.